This entry features one TCR beta chain sequence. This study enrolled people aged roughly 18 to 100 from around 26 US geographic areas. In Cohort 3, a recovered donor had either two negative PCRs, clearance, or symptom resolution. The data originate from a study of blood T cell repertoires in COVID-19. Overall study: In each case, the material was cDNA or gDNA derived from T cells, B-cell-depleted T cells, or PBMCs.

V lost 4 bases, J lost 4 bases, and 13 bases lay in between. Germline V lookup: CDR1 LGHDT, CDR2 YNNKEL (reference sequence). The CDR3 loop spans 15 amino acids. Original handling: Amplification of reference gene primers was used by the study to estimate nucleated cell counts. The repertoire was sequenced with immunoSEQ multiplex PCR; TCRdb's copy has only in-frame clones and lacks some. V and J calls and clone size come straight from that table; D and trimming were deduced from the DNA. Among under 250,000 clones, less than 85% were seen once, and the ten largest hold about 1.8%. This sequence joins TRBV3-1 (or the pseudogene TRBV3-2) and TRBJ1-4; D is undetermined. The TCR was taken from a man aged 60 to 69 who had recovered from COVID-19. The sample comprised PBMCs or T cells enriched from blood (not recorded which). Written as DNA, the CDR3 is TGTGCCAGCAGCCTTCGGACGGGAAATAATGAAAAACTGTTTTTT. This codes for CASSLRTGNNEKLFF.